Listed below are T cell receptor beta chains from one sample, sequenced in a study of beta chain features in type 1 diabetes. Sequencing was performed with immunoSEQ multiplex PCR; in TCRdb, only in-frame clones are kept and a portion is missing. Of hundreds of thousands of clones in the sample, about an eighth were seen once. Material: naive CD4+ T cells from blood. These TCRs come from a man between 18 and 35 years old with type 1 diabetes. The CDR3 runs from the conserved cysteine through the conserved F or W. D genes are given only for firm matches. Size is omitted from some rows. Given values are once, few, many or a class for expanded clones.

D gene	clone size	V gene	J gene	CDR3 protein	CDR3 DNA
.	.	TRBV14	TRBJ2-2	CASSNTRGIGELFF	TGTGCCAGCAGCAATACAAGGGGGATCGGGGAGCTGTTTTTT
.	few	TRBV30	TRBJ1-1	CAWSVRGTEAFF	TGTGCCTGGAGTGTTCGGGGCACTGAAGCTTTCTTT
.	few	TRBV27	TRBJ2-7	CASRARPGSGEQYF	TGTGCCAGCAGAGCACGTCCGGGGAGTGGCGAGCAGTACTTC
.	.	TRBV4-2	TRBJ1-5	CASSQGTEGQPQHF	TGTGCCAGCAGCCAAGGGACAGAGGGTCAGCCCCAGCATTTT
.	.	TRBV10-3	TRBJ1-5	CAISETGRGSDQPQHF	TGTGCCATCAGTGAGACCGGGAGGGGAAGTGATCAGCCCCAGCATTTT
.	.	TRBV5-1	TRBJ2-6	CASSRRSSGANVLTF	TGCGCCAGCAGCCGCCGCTCCTCTGGGGCCAACGTCCTGACTTTC
TRBD1	.	TRBV19	TRBJ2-6	CASTKAGQGGNVLTF	TGTGCCAGTACCAAAGCTGGACAGGGTGGCAACGTCCTGACTTTC
.	few	TRBV7-2	TRBJ2-6	CASSSQGANVLTF	TGTGCCAGCAGCTCACAGGGAGCCAACGTCCTGACTTTC
.	.	TRBV6-1	TRBJ2-6	CASSRPGAGANVLTF	TGTGCCAGCAGCCGTCCAGGGGCTGGGGCCAACGTCCTGACTTTC
TRBD1	.	TRBV7-9	TRBJ1-1	CASSSVGQGNTEAFF	TGTGCCAGCAGCTCTGTCGGACAGGGGAACACTGAAGCTTTCTTT
TRBD2	few	TRBV30	TRBJ2-2	CAWSPTTEYLTSGNTGELFF	TGTGCCTGGAGTCCTACAACGGAATACCTGACTAGCGGGAACACCGGGGAGCTGTTTTTT
TRBD2	few	TRBV28	TRBJ2-1	CASSLGTSGINEQFF	TGTGCCAGCAGTTTGGGGACTAGCGGGATCAATGAGCAGTTCTTC
.	.	TRBV18	TRBJ2-3	CASSPRTDTQYF	TGTGCCAGCTCACCACGGACAGATACGCAGTATTTT
TRBD1	few	TRBV5-1	TRBJ2-7	CASSPRDRAYEQYF	TGCGCCAGCAGCCCCCGGGACAGGGCCTACGAGCAGTACTTC
.	.	TRBV4-2	TRBJ2-1	CASSQAQSPGTQFF	TGTGCCAGCAGCCAAGCTCAGAGCCCGGGCACGCAGTTCTTC
TRBD1	.	TRBV2	TRBJ2-1	CASSERGQLYNEQFF	TGTGCCAGCAGTGAACGGGGACAGCTATACAATGAGCAGTTCTTC
.	few	TRBV13	TRBJ1-6	CASSPYNSPLHF	TGTGCCAGCAGCCCTTATAATTCACCCCTCCACTTT
.	few	TRBV6-5	TRBJ2-7	CASSYSSGEQYF	TGTGCCAGCAGTTACTCATCGGGCGAGCAGTACTTC
.	many	TRBV21-1	TRBJ1-1	CASSEAFF	TGTGCCAGTTCTGAAGCTTTCTTT
.	few	TRBV2	TRBJ1-5	CASDSSRERNQPQHF	TGTGCCAGCGACTCGAGCAGGGAGCGGAATCAGCCCCAGCATTTT
TRBD2	few	TRBV29-1	TRBJ2-1	CSVERTSGSNEQFF	TGCAGCGTTGAGAGGACTAGCGGGTCCAATGAGCAGTTCTTC
.	few	TRBV7-2	TRBJ1-1	CASSKRGRNTEAFF	TGTGCCAGCAGTAAAAGGGGTCGGAACACTGAAGCTTTCTTT
.	.	TRBV18	TRBJ1-5	CASSPKQPPEPQHF	TGTGCCAGCTCACCCAAGCAACCCCCCGAGCCCCAGCATTTT
.	.	TRBV30	TRBJ2-3	CAWSVGTDTQYF	TGTGCCTGGAGTGTTGGTACAGATACGCAGTATTTT
.	.	TRBV5-1	TRBJ2-7	CASSLAFDSYEQYF	TGCGCCAGCAGCTTGGCGTTCGACTCCTACGAGCAGTACTTC
TRBD1	few	TRBV25-1	TRBJ1-2	CASSGDRGIYGYTF	TGTGCCAGCAGTGGGGACAGGGGGATCTATGGCTACACCTTC
TRBD2	.	TRBV2	TRBJ2-1	CASTSGGSSYNEQFF	TGTGCCAGCACCTCGGGCGGGAGCTCCTACAATGAGCAGTTCTTC
.	few	TRBV28	TRBJ2-7	CASSFPGTETYEQYF	TGTGCCAGCAGTTTTCCCGGGACCGAGACCTACGAGCAGTACTTC
.	few	TRBV5-8	TRBJ2-6	CASSFTGTSTSGANVLTF	TGTGCCAGCAGCTTTACCGGGACTTCCACCTCTGGGGCCAACGTCCTGACTTTC
.	few	TRBV2	TRBJ2-7	CASSDARSYEQYF	TGTGCCAGCAGTGATGCCAGGTCCTACGAGCAGTACTTC
.	.	TRBV9	TRBJ1-1	CASSWTGTVNTEAFF	TGTGCCAGCAGCTGGACCGGGACGGTGAACACTGAAGCTTTCTTT
.	.	TRBV27	TRBJ1-1	CASRDGLLNTEAFF	TGTGCCAGCAGGGATGGACTCCTGAACACTGAAGCTTTCTTT
.	.	TRBV20-1	TRBJ2-5	CSAPRETQYF	TGCAGTGCTCCGAGGGAGACCCAGTACTTC
.	.	TRBV7-9	TRBJ1-4	CASRPSLANEKLFF	TGTGCCAGCAGACCGTCCTTGGCTAATGAAAAACTGTTTTTT
.	.	TRBV7-3	TRBJ2-6	CASSLRGRGVAGANVLTF	TGTGCCAGCAGCTTAAGGGGCAGGGGAGTTGCTGGGGCCAACGTCCTGACTTTC
.	.	TRBV2	TRBJ1-4	CASTRDGSNEKLFF	TGTGCCAGCACCAGAGACGGGAGTAATGAAAAACTGTTTTTT
.	few	TRBV29-1	TRBJ2-7	CSVEDKGVVAYEQYF	TGCAGCGTTGAAGATAAGGGGGTAGTGGCCTACGAGCAGTACTTC
.	.	TRBV5-1	TRBJ2-1	CASSPGPGSSYNEQFF	TGCGCCAGCAGCCCTGGACCCGGAAGCTCCTACAATGAGCAGTTCTTC
TRBD1	.	TRBV5-4	TRBJ2-7	CASSLAPGGYEQYF	TGTGCCAGCAGCTTGGCCCCAGGGGGCTACGAGCAGTACTTC
.	few	TRBV2	TRBJ2-7	CASSEVSAYF	TGTGCCAGCAGTGAAGTCTCAGCGTACTTC
TRBD1	.	TRBV28	TRBJ2-7	CASSAPGQGGYEQYF	TGTGCCAGCAGTGCCCCGGGACAGGGAGGCTACGAGCAGTACTTC
.	few	TRBV11-3	TRBJ2-2	CASSLANWDGYTGELFF	TGTGCCAGCAGCTTAGCAAATTGGGACGGATACACCGGGGAGCTGTTTTTT
.	few	TRBV7-2	TRBJ2-3	CASSPKGAGAETQYF	TGTGCCAGCAGCCCTAAGGGGGCGGGGGCTGAGACGCAGTATTTT
.	.	TRBV9	TRBJ2-7	CASSVVRIYEQYF	TGTGCCAGCAGCGTAGTTCGGATTTACGAGCAGTACTTC
.	few	TRBV7-9	TRBJ2-2	CASRKVGSQTGELFF	TGTGCCAGCAGGAAAGTCGGGAGCCAGACCGGGGAGCTGTTTTTT
TRBD2	.	TRBV7-2	TRBJ2-3	CASSSREGTDTQYF	TGTGCCAGCAGCAGCCGGGAGGGCACAGATACGCAGTATTTT
TRBD2	.	TRBV7-2	TRBJ2-3	CASSPGLAGANTQYF	TGTGCCAGCAGCCCTGGACTAGCGGGAGCCAATACGCAGTATTTT
.	.	TRBV7-2	TRBJ2-7	CASSFGLRRGEQYF	TGTGCCAGCAGCTTTGGACTACGGAGGGGAGAGCAGTACTTC